This T cell receptor beta chain was recorded in a study of OX40 agonist ivuxolimab in advanced cancers. TCRdb's table, derived via immunoSEQ multiplex PCR, lists solely in-frame clones and lacks some. The data show about 77,000 clones, with around 90% seen just once and approximately 6.2% held by the top ten. The starting material was CD4+ or CD8+ T cells sorted from blood, obtained in a trial of the OX40 agonist ivuxolimab. This sequence was found in an adult with an advanced solid tumor such as melanoma, head and neck, liver or kidney cancer.

The CDR3 region has the DNA TGTGCCAGCTACTCCGATGCGGGGTACGAGCAGTACTTC. Translating gives CASYSDAGYEQYF. This chain uses TRBV6-1 with TRBJ2-7, with a tentative D call TRBD2 (6 bases). The CDR3 contains 13 residues. V lost 8 bases to trimming and J lost 4 bases, with 15 bases between them. The germline V gene encodes CDR1 MNHNS and CDR2 SASEGT.